This T cell receptor (beta chain) was sequenced in a study of CD8 T cells in Susac syndrome. About this clonotype itself: Its matching antigen is unknown.

Study results and caveats: It was acknowledged by the study that relatively few individuals were included in its TCR sequencing and HLA analysis.

The V gene end was trimmed by 8 bases and the J gene end by 8 bases; junction bases not matched to a gene: 5. Germline assignment: CDR1 GTSNPN and CDR2 SVGIG (reference sequence). This CDR3 has 12 residues. Reverse transcription of roughly 0.5 to 1 ug RNA was carried out with random hexamers. By means of immunoSEQ multiplex PCR, TCR beta CDR3 spanning 54 Vbeta and 13 Jbeta underwent amplification. TCRdb re-analysed the immunoSEQ multiplex PCR reads in MiXCR, keeping a single row per CDR3 protein. The repertoire holds approximately 180,000 distinct CDR3 sequences, with 90% to 96% as singletons. The sequenced material came from CD4+ T cells from PBMCs. The TCR comes from a human donor with multiple sclerosis. V usage is TRBV30 and J usage is TRBJ1-4; 10 bases map to TRBD1. The CDR3 bases are TGTGCCGGGGACAGGGGTGAAGAAAAACTGTTTTTT. Protein sequence: CAGDRGEEKLFF. The variable domain in full, with the rest retrieved from reference TRBV30 and TRBJ1-4, is SQTIHQWPATLVQPVGSPLSLECTVEGTSNPNLYWYRQAAGRGLQLLFYSVGIGQISSEVPQNLSASRPQDRQFILSSKKLLLSDSGFYLCAGDRGEEKLFFGSGTQLSVL.